This passage covers 32 T cell receptor beta chains from one sample sequenced in a study of graft-versus-host responses after intestinal transplantation. Their target antigens are unknown. Sequencing was performed with immunoSEQ multiplex PCR; in TCRdb, only in-frame clones are kept and a portion is missing. The sample carries more than 25,000 clones, over 80% recorded once. The sequencing here drew on unstimulated CD4+ T cells sorted from spleen or lymph node cells, taken before intestinal transplant. Every receptor here comes from a human donor who received an intestinal transplant.

V and J are TRBV5-4 and TRBJ2-1, with 14 bases lining up with TRBD2. Germline loops: CDR1 SGHNT, CDR2 YYREEE (reference sequence). V lost 2 bases to trimming and J lost 4 bases; unmatched junction nucleotides: 5. The CDR3 runs to 17 residues. The CDR3 nucleotides are TGTGCCAGCAGCTTTTATAGACTAGCGGGAGGGTACAATGAGCAGTTCTTC. This translates into CASSFYRLAGGYNEQFF.

The rearrangement joins TRBV5-4 to TRBJ1-2; the D is unclear. The CDR3 sequence is 16 residues long. V was shortened by 6 bases and J by 4 bases, with 22 bases between the two germline ends. Germline V gene lookup returns CDR1 SGHNT and CDR2 YYREEE (reference sequence). The CDR3 sequence is CASTVCLPGKTYGYTF. The CDR3 DNA follows: TGTGCCAGCACCGTGTGCTTACCAGGAAAGACCTATGGCTACACCTTC.

The chain uses TRBV6-5 and TRBJ2-3; perhaps TRBD1 as D (5 bases). The V end lost 2 bases, the J end lost 9 bases, and 6 bases lay between the germline ends. In germline, CDR1 is MNHEY, CDR2 SVGAGI. The CDR3 covers 11 residues. CDR3 loop: CASSYQGTQYF. The CDR3 DNA is TGTGCCAGCAGTTACCAGGGAACGCAGTATTTT.

V and J are TRBV28 and TRBJ2-7; 10 nucleotides agree with TRBD2. Trimming took 5 bases from V and 5 from J; bases not matched to a gene: 18. This CDR3 has 18 amino acids. Germline lookup yields CDR1 MDHEN and CDR2 SYDVKM. The CDR3 DNA reads TGTGCCAGCAGTCCCTTCCGGCAGCGGGAGGGCGGGAGGAACGAGCAGTACTTC. Amino acid sequence: CASSPFRQREGGRNEQYF.

This clone turned up a few times. The chain recombines TRBV4-1 with TRBJ2-7; D is uncertain. Between the trimmed V and J ends, which lost 1 base and 2 bases, there was a span of 12 bases. Looked up from germline, CDR1 is MGHRA and CDR2 is YSYEKL. This CDR3 contains 15 residues. This CDR3 reads CASSQGSLAPYEQYF. DNA for the CDR3: TGCGCCAGCAGCCAAGGATCCCTCGCCCCCTACGAGCAGTACTTC.

Only one count was recorded for this clone. The germline gene is not matched at one end of the junction; a read error may be the cause. The chain has TRBV20-1 and TRBJ2-7; 11 bases line up with TRBD2. From germline, CDR1 is DFQATT and CDR2 SNEGSKA (reference sequence). This CDR3 has 11 amino acids. CDR3 in amino acids: CSAPLAGGNPF. For the CDR3, the DNA is TGCAGTGCTCCGTTAGCGGGAGGGAATCCGTTC.

The rearrangement uses TRBV19 and TRBJ1-5; possible D gene TRBD1, 5 bases. Germline V gives CDR1 LNHDA, CDR2 SQIVND (reference sequence). The V end was cut by 9 bases, the J end by 5 bases, with 20 bases between. This CDR3 contains 15 residues. The CDR3 sequence is CASGVLDMKDQPQHF. DNA for the CDR3: TGTGCCAGCGGCGTTTTGGACATGAAAGATCAGCCCCAGCATTTT. Using reference TRBV19 and TRBJ1-5 for the parts outside the CDR3, the full variable domain is DGGITQSPKYLFRKEGQNVTLSCEQNLNHDAMYWYRQDPGQGLRLIYYSQIVNDFQKGDIAEGYSVSREKKESFPLTVTSAQKNPTAFYLCASGVLDMKDQPQHFGDGTRLSIL.

This clone was recorded a few times. V gene TRBV6-1 combines with J gene TRBJ2-7; a weak D match, TRBD1 (6 bases). CDR3 length: 14 residues. V dropped 6 bases and J dropped 3 bases, with 15 bases sitting between them. The V gene's germline CDR1 is MNHNS and CDR2 SASEGT. CDR3 bases: TGTGCCAGCAGATTCAGGGGTTTTGTCTACGAGCAGTACTTC. It encodes CASRFRGFVYEQYF.

J is TRBJ2-7 and V is TRBV19; D is uncertain. The V and J ends lost 3 bases and 4 bases respectively, with 16 bases between them. Germline values: CDR1 LNHDA, CDR2 SQIVND (reference sequence). This CDR3 spans 15 amino acids. CDR3 sequence (DNA): TGTGCCAGTAGTATCCAAGGTAGGCCGATTTACGAGCAGTACTTC. As protein: CASSIQGRPIYEQYF.

This sequence joins TRBV6-1 and TRBJ2-3; D gene unclear. CDR3 size: 13 residues. Trimming pared 6 bases from V and 4 bases from J, leaving 11 bases between. CDR1 and CDR2 (germline): MNHNS, SASEGT. The CDR3 bases are TGTGCCAGCAGCTTAGCCAACGCAGATACGCAGTATTTT. Its translation: CASSLANADTQYF.

The chain is built from TRBV7-6 and TRBJ1-3; 10 bases line up with TRBD1. CDR3 length: 16 amino acids. Germline-derived CDR1 and CDR2 are SGHVS and FNYEAQ. V shed 5 bases, J shed 0 bases, and the junction held 4 bases outside the gene matches. The CDR3 nucleotides are TGTGCCAGCAGCCCCCGGACAGGGGGCTCTGGAAACACCATATATTTT. It codes for CASSPRTGGSGNTIYF.

This chain links TRBV7-9 with TRBJ2-5, with 16 bases identical to TRBD2. The germline CDR1 and CDR2 sequences are SEHNR and FQNEAQ (reference sequence). Trimming at V came to 6 bases and at J to 5 bases, leaving 3 bases not matched to a gene. The CDR3 totals 15 residues. CDR3: CASRPGLAGGETQYF. Here the CDR3 DNA reads TGTGCCAGCAGACCGGGACTAGCGGGAGGGGAGACCCAGTACTTC.

The rearrangement joins TRBV11-1 to TRBJ1-2; D gene ambiguous. In germline, CDR1 is SGHAT, CDR2 FQDESV (reference sequence). Trimming removed 4 bases from V and 0 bases from J, with 9 bases in between. The CDR3 is 14 residues long. The chain's CDR3 is CASSSSLANYGYTF. DNA for the CDR3: TGTGCCAGCAGCTCCAGCTTAGCTAACTATGGCTACACCTTC.

The chain links TRBV11-2 to TRBJ2-1; D may be TRBD2 (5 bases). From germline, CDR1 is SGHAT and CDR2 FQNNGV. The V end lost 5 bases, the J end lost 3 bases, and 14 bases lay between the germline ends. The CDR3 covers 15 residues. As DNA, the CDR3 is TGTGCCAGCAGCCCCGGGGTCCGCGACTACAATGAGCAGTTCTTC. This encodes CASSPGVRDYNEQFF.

This sequence joins TRBV14 and TRBJ1-1; TRBD1 agrees at 8 bases. The J segment lost 0 bases and the V segment lost 2 bases, leaving 8 bases of the junction unmatched. The CDR3 is 17 residues long. Germline lookup yields CDR1 SGHDN and CDR2 FVKESK. For the CDR3, the DNA is TGTGCCAGCAGCCAATGGACAGGGTCGATATTGAACACTGAAGCTTTCTTT. Translating gives CASSQWTGSILNTEAFF.

The CDR3 DNA reads TGTGCCAGCAGCTTTAAGGGACGGTCCTACGAGCAGTACTTC. As protein: CASSFKGRSYEQYF. The chain couples TRBV5-6 to TRBJ2-7, with D tentatively TRBD1 or TRBD2 (5 bases each). CDR1 is SGHDT, CDR2 YYEEEE, per germline. Trimming took 2 bases from V and 1 from J, leaving 10 bases between them. This CDR3 comprises 14 residues.

The chain recombines TRBV30 with TRBJ2-2, with 13 bases identical to TRBD2. Trimming cost V 5 bases and J 5 bases; bases outside gene matches: 2. From germline, CDR1 is GTSNPN and CDR2 SVGIG (reference sequence). The CDR3 contains 14 residues. The CDR3 DNA follows: TGTGCCTGGCGACTAGCGGGAGGTACCGGGGAGCTGTTTTTT. This encodes CAWRLAGGTGELFF.

The rearrangement joins TRBV20-1 to TRBJ2-3, with D possibly TRBD2 on 5 matching bases. Deletions cut 5 bases from V and 6 bases from J, with 9 bases between. The germline V gene encodes CDR1 DFQATT and CDR2 SNEGSKA (reference sequence). The CDR3 extends over 11 amino acids. The CDR3 loop is CSALASDTQYF. CDR3 bases: TGCAGTGCTCTAGCATCGGATACGCAGTATTTT.

The chain uses TRBV29-1 and TRBJ2-6; possible D gene TRBD2, 5 bases. The germline CDR1 and CDR2 sequences are SQVTM and ANQGSEA. The CDR3 has 14 amino acids. The V and J ends lost 7 bases and 1 base respectively, with 11 bases between them. This CDR3 is CSARTDSGANVLTF. DNA of the CDR3: TGCAGCGCCCGGACTGATTCTGGGGCCAACGTCCTGACTTTC.

The rearrangement links TRBV28 to TRBJ2-1; no reliable D call. The CDR3 runs to 11 residues. The germline gives CDR1 MDHEN, CDR2 SYDVKM. V was cut by 4 bases and J by 9 bases, with 7 bases left in between. In DNA form, the CDR3 reads TGTGCCAGCAGTTCCCTTGGTGAGCAGTTCTTC. Its translation is CASSSLGEQFF.

This chain links TRBV7-3 with TRBJ1-1; D uncertain. Per germline, CDR1 SGHTA and CDR2 FQGTGA. V lost 4 bases and J lost 4, with 10 bases in between. The CDR3 totals 13 residues. CDR3 protein: CASSSGWSTEAFF. The CDR3 nucleotides are TGTGCCAGCAGCTCCGGATGGAGCACTGAAGCTTTCTTT.

The chain is built from TRBV27 and TRBJ2-3; no reliable D call. Germline V CDR1 and CDR2: MNHEY, SMNVEV (reference sequence). The V end lost 2 bases, the J end lost 10 bases, and 13 bases lay between the germline ends. CDR3 length: 13 residues. The CDR3 reads CASSLGLLIPQYF. CDR3 DNA sequence: TGTGCCAGCAGTTTAGGCCTCCTTATTCCGCAGTATTTT.

This clone was counted a few times. This chain connects TRBV12-5 to TRBJ1-1; 9 positions agree with TRBD1. The V and J ends lost 11 bases and 5 bases, in that order; junction bases with no gene match: 6. The CDR3 extends over 12 amino acids. The germline CDR1 and CDR2 sequences are LGHNT and FRNRAP. The CDR3 spells CALDRGGTEAFF. CDR3 bases: TGTGCTTTAGACAGGGGGGGGACTGAAGCTTTCTTT.

The rearrangement links TRBV4-2 to TRBJ1-4; 8 positions agree with TRBD1. CDR3 length: 16 residues. Trimming took 5 bases from V and 2 from J; bases not matched to a gene: 7. The V gene's germline CDR1 is LGHNA and CDR2 YNFKEQ. CDR3 DNA: TGTGCCAGCAGCTTCTGGACAGGGAGGACTAATGAAAAACTGTTTTTT. This codes for CASSFWTGRTNEKLFF.

The rearrangement links TRBV6-6 to TRBJ2-1; D remains ambiguous. Germline loops: CDR1 MNHNY, CDR2 SVGAGI (reference sequence). V lost 6 bases and J lost 4, with 7 bases in between. CDR3 length: 12 amino acids. CDR3: CASSSLYNEQFF. The CDR3 DNA sequence: TGTGCCAGCAGCTCCCTTTACAATGAGCAGTTCTTC.

V usage is TRBV5-4 and J usage is TRBJ2-2; no clear D gene. CDR1 SGHNT and CDR2 YYREEE come from the germline V gene (reference sequence). This CDR3 comprises 15 residues. Between the trimmed V and J ends, which lost 3 bases and 1 base, there was a span of 10 bases. The CDR3 reads CASSYPTGNTGELFF. The CDR3 region has the DNA TGTGCCAGCAGCTACCCAACCGGGAACACCGGGGAGCTGTTTTTT.

The chain carries TRBV11-2 and TRBJ2-7; D not certain. Germline loops: CDR1 SGHAT, CDR2 FQNNGV. The CDR3 totals 11 residues. Trimming shortened V by 2 bases and J by 6 bases, and 5 bases separated the two germline ends. CDR3 residues: CASSLFGEQYF. CDR3 coding DNA: TGTGCCAGCAGCTTATTCGGCGAGCAGTACTTC.

The genes are TRBV19 and TRBJ1-4; D remains unclear. Germline V gene sequence: CDR1 LNHDA, CDR2 SQIVND (reference sequence). This CDR3 region has 13 residues. The ends were cut back, 11 bases at V and 0 bases at J, with 10 bases in the middle. In DNA, the CDR3 is TGTGCCGGTAATCCGACAACTAATGAAAAACTGTTTTTT. It yields the protein CAGNPTTNEKLFF.

To note about this clone: This sample also contains other DNA sequences that code for the same CDR3. V and J are TRBV29-1 and TRBJ1-1, with unresolved D. CDR3 length: 13 amino acids. CDR1 and CDR2 from the germline V gene are SQVTM and ANQGSEA. V was shortened by 2 bases and J by 2 bases, with 9 bases between the two germline ends. CDR3 sequence (DNA): TGCAGCGTTGAAAATGGCGGTAACACTGAAGCTTTCTTT. Amino acids: CSVENGGNTEAFF.

This clone was seen a handful of times. This rearrangement joins TRBV11-2 to TRBJ2-2; 8 nucleotides agree with TRBD2. V shed 1 base, J shed 4 bases, and the junction held 2 bases outside the gene matches. CDR1 is SGHAT and CDR2 is FQNNGV in the germline V gene. CDR3 length: 15 residues. CDR3 nucleotides: TGTGCCAGCAGCTTAGTAGCGGGGAGCACCGGGGAGCTGTTTTTT. Amino acids: CASSLVAGSTGELFF.

This chain connects TRBV7-2 to TRBJ2-7, with 7 positions matching TRBD2. The CDR3 contains 16 residues. V lost 0 bases, J lost 0 bases, and 5 bases stayed unmatched. Germline lookup yields CDR1 SGHTA and CDR2 FQGNSA. In DNA, the CDR3 is TGTGCCAGCAGCTTAGCTCTAGCGGTAAGCTCCTACGAGCAGTACTTC. It yields the protein CASSLALAVSSYEQYF.

About this clone: Distinct nucleotide sequences in the sample also encode this CDR3. V usage is TRBV19 and J usage is TRBJ1-2, with a possible D match to TRBD1 (6 bases). Germline CDR1 is LNHDA and CDR2 is SQIVND (reference sequence). The CDR3 is made up of 15 amino acids. V was clipped by 0 bases and J by 6 bases, with 14 bases between them. The CDR3 region has the DNA TGTGCCAGTAGTATAGATCTAAGGGGGGGTGATGGCTACACCTTC. This gives the protein CASSIDLRGGDGYTF.